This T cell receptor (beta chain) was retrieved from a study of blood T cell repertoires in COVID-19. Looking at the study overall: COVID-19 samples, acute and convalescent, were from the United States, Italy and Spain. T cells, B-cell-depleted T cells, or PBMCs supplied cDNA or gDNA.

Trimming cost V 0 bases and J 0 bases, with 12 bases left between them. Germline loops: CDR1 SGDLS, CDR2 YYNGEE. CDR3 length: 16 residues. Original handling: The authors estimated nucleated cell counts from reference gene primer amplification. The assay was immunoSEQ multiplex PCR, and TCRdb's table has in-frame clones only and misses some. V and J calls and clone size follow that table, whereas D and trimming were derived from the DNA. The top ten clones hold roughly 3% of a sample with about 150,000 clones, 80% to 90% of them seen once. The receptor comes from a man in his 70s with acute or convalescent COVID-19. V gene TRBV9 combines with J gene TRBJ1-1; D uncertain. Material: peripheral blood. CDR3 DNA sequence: TGTGCCAGCAGCGTAGGGCCACCTCAGATGAACACTGAAGCTTTCTTT. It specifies CASSVGPPQMNTEAFF.